This entry concerns a single TCR beta chain. Assay: immunoSEQ multiplex PCR; the TCRdb copy retains only in-frame clones and omits some. The sample contains more than 550,000 clones, around 87% of which appear only once. The data originate from a study of shared T cell receptors in the human thymus. Germline loops: CDR1 SGDLS, CDR2 YYNGEE. The J segment lost 1 base and the V segment lost 3 bases, leaving 3 bases of the junction unmatched. CDR3 length: 16 residues. The data also belong to a second study, concerning human thymus T cells. That paper adds: Healthy Finnish infants having corrective surgery for congenital heart defects served as donors. Thymic resections from corrective heart surgery supplied the tissue. Thymic and blood repertoires appeared to display a bias in their usage of V and J genes. Thymic repertoires of unrelated individuals were reported in related research to overlap highly.

This sequence was found in a boy younger than two with a congenital heart defect. Sequenced: thymocytes. This sequence joins TRBV9 and TRBJ2-7; 14 bases are a match to TRBD2. In DNA form, the CDR3 reads TGTGCCAGCAGCGGGGGACTAGCGGGGGAATCCTACGAGCAGTACTTC. It is translated as CASSGGLAGESYEQYF.